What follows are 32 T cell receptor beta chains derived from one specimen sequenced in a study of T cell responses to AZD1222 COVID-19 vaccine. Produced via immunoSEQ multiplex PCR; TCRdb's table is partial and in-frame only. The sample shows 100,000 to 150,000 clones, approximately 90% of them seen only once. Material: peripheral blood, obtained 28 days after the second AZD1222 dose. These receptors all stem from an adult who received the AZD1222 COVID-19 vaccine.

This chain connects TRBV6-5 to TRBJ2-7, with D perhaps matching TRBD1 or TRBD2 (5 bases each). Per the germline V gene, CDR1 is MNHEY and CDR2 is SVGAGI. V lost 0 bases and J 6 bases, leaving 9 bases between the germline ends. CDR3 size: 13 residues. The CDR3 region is CASSYSLGTEQYF. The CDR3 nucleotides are TGTGCCAGCAGTTACTCATTAGGGACCGAGCAGTACTTC.

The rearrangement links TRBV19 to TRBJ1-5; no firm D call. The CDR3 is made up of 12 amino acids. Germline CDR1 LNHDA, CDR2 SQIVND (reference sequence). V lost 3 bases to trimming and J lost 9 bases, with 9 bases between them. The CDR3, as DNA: TGTGCCAGTAGTATGTCATTTTCGCCCCAGCATTTT. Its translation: CASSMSFSPQHF.

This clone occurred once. CDR3 coding DNA: TGTGCCAGCAGCTTAGCGGCAGGATATGGCTACACCTTC. Protein sequence: CASSLAAGYGYTF. The chain couples TRBV11-2 to TRBJ1-2; no clear D gene. The CDR3 runs 13 residues. V shed 1 base and J shed 5 bases, with 8 bases lying between them. Germline V lookup: CDR1 SGHAT, CDR2 FQNNGV.

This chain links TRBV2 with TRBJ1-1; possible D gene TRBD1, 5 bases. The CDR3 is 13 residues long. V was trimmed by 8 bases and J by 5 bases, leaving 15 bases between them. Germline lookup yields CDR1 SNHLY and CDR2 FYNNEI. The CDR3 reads CASHVGWGTEAFF. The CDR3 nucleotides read TGTGCCAGCCATGTAGGCTGGGGGACTGAAGCTTTCTTT.

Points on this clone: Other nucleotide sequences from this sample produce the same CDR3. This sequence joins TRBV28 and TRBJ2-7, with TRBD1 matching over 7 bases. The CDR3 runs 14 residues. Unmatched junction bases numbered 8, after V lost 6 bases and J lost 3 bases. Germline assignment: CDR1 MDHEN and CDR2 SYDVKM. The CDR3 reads CASSLTGDLYEQYF. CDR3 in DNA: TGTGCCAGCAGCCTCACAGGGGACCTCTACGAGCAGTACTTC.

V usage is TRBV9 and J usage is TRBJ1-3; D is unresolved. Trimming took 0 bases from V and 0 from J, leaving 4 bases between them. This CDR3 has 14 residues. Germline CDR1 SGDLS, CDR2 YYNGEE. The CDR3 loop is CASSVAVSGNTIYF. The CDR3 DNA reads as TGTGCCAGCAGCGTAGCAGTCTCTGGAAACACCATATATTTT.

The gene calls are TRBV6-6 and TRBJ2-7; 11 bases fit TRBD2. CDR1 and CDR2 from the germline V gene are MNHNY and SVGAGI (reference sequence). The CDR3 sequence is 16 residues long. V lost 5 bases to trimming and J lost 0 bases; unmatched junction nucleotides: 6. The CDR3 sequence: CASSKGTSGSSYEQYF. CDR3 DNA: TGTGCCAGCAGTAAGGGGACTAGCGGTAGCTCCTACGAGCAGTACTTC.

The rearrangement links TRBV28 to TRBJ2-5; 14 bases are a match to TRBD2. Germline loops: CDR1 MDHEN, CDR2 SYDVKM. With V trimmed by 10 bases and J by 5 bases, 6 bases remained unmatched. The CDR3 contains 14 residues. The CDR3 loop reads CATSTSGREETQYF. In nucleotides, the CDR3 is TGTGCCACCTCGACTAGCGGGAGGGAGGAGACCCAGTACTTC. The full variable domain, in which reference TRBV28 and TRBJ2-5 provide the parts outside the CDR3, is DVKVTQSSRYLVKRTGEKVFLECVQDMDHENMFWYRQDPGLGLRLIYFSYDVKMKEKGDIPEGYSVSREKKERFSLILESASTNQTSMYLCATSTSGREETQYFGPGTRLLVL.

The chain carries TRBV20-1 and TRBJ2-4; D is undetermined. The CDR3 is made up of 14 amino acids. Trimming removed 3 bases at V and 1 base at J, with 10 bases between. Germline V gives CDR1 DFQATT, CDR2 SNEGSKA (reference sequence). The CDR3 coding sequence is TGCAGTGCTAGTATCCGAGCGGCCAAAAACATTCAGTACTTC. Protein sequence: CSASIRAAKNIQYF.

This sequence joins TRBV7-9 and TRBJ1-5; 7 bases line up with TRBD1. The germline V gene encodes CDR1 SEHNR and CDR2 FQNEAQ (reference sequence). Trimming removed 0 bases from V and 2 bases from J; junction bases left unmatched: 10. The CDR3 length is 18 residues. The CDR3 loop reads CASSLAILTGEGNQPQHF. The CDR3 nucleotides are TGTGCCAGCAGCTTAGCGATCCTTACAGGGGAGGGCAATCAGCCCCAGCATTTT.

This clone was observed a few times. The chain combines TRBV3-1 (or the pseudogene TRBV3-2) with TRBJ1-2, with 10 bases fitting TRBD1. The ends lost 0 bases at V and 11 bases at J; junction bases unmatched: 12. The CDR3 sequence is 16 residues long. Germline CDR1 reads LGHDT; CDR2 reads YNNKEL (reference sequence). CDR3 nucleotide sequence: TGTGCCAGCAGCCAAGATGCGACAGGGGGCCTCGCGAGGTACACCTTC. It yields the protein CASSQDATGGLARYTF.

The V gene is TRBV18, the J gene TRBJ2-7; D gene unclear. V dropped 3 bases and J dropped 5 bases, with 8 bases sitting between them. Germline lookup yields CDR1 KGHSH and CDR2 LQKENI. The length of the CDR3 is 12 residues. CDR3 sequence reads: CASSPRSDEQYF. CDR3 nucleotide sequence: TGTGCCAGCTCACCTCGAAGTGACGAGCAGTACTTC.

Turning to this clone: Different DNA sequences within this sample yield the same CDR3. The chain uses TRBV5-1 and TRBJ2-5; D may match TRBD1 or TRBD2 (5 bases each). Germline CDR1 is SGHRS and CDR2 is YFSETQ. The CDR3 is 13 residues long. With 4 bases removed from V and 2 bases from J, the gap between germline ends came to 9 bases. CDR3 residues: CASSRDGQETQYF. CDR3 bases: TGCGCCAGCAGCCGGGACGGACAAGAGACCCAGTACTTC.

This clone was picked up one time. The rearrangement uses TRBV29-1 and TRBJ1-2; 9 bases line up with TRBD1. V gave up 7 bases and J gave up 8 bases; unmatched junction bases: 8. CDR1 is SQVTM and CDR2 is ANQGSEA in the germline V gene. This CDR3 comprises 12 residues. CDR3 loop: CSGVQGAQGYTF. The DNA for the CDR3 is TGCAGCGGGGTACAGGGGGCTCAGGGCTACACCTTC. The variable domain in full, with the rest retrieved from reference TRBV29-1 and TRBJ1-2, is SAVISQKPSRDICQRGTSLTIQCQVDSQVTMMFWYRQQPGQSLTLIATANQGSEATYESGFVIDKFPISRPNLTFSTLTVSNMSPEDSSIYLCSGVQGAQGYTFGSGTRLTVV.

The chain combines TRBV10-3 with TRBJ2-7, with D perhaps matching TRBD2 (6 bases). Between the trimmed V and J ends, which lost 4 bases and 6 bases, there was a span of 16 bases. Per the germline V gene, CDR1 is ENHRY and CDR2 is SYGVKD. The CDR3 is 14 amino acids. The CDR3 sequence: CAISGLTGEGEQYF. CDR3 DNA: TGTGCCATCAGTGGACTGACGGGAGAGGGCGAGCAGTACTTC.

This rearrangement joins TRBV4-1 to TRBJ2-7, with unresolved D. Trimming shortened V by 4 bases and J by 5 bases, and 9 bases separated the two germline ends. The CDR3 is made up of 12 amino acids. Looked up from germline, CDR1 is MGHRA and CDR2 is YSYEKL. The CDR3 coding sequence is TGCGCCAGCAGCCGGGGATGGGACGAGCAGTACTTC. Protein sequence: CASSRGWDEQYF.

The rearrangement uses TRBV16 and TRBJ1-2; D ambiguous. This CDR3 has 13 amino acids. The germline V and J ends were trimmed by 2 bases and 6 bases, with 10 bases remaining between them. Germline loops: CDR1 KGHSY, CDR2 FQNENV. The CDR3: CASSQEGPNGYTF. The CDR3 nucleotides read TGTGCCAGCAGCCAAGAGGGCCCCAATGGCTACACCTTC. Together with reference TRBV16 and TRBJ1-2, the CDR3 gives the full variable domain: GEEVAQTPKHLVRGEGQKAKLYCAPIKGHSYVFWYQQVLKNEFKFLISFQNENVFDETGMPKERFSAKCLPNSPCSLEIQATKLEDSAVYFCASSQEGPNGYTFGSGTRLTVV.

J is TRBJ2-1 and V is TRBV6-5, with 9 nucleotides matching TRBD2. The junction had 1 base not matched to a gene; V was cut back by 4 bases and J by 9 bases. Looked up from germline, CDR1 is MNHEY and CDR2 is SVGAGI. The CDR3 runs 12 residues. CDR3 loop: CASSSTSGEQFF. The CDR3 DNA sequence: TGTGCCAGCAGTTCGACTAGCGGTGAGCAGTTCTTC.

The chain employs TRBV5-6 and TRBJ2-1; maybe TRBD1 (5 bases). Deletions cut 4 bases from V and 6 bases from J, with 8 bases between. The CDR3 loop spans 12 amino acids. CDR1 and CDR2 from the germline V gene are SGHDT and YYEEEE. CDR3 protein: CASSIRVNEQFF. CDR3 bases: TGTGCCAGCAGCATCAGGGTCAATGAGCAGTTCTTC.

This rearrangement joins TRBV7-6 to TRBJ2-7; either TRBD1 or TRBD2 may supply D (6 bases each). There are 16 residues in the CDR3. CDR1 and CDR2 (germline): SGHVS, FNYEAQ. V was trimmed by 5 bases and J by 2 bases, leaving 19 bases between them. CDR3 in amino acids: CASSLTREGGAYEQYF. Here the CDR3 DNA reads TGTGCCAGCAGCCTGACTCGTGAGGGGGGAGCCTACGAGCAGTACTTC.

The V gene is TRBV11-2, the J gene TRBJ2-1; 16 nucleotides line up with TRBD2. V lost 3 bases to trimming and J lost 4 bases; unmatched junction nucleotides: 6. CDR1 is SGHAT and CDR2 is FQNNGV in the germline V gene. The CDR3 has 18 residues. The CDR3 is CASSFGTSGRGTYNEQFF. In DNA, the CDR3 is TGTGCCAGCAGCTTTGGGACTAGCGGGAGGGGGACATACAATGAGCAGTTCTTC. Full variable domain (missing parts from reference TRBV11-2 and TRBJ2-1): EAGVAQSPRYKIIEKRQSVAFWCNPISGHATLYWYQQILGQGPKLLIQFQNNGVVDDSQLPKDRFSAERLKGVDSTLKIQPAKLEDSAVYLCASSFGTSGRGTYNEQFFGPGTRLTVL.

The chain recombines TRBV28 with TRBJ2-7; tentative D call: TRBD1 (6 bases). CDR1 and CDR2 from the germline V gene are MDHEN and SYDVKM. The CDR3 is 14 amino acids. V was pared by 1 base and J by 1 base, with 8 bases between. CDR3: CASSLLQGSYEQYF. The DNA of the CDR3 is TGTGCCAGCAGTTTATTACAGGGATCCTACGAGCAGTACTTC. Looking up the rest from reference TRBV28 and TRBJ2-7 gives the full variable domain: DVKVTQSSRYLVKRTGEKVFLECVQDMDHENMFWYRQDPGLGLRLIYFSYDVKMKEKGDIPEGYSVSREKKERFSLILESASTNQTSMYLCASSLLQGSYEQYFGPGTRLTVT.

CDR3 residues: CASSLRRDSTDTQYF. In nucleotides, the CDR3 is TGTGCCAGCAGCTTGCGCAGGGATAGCACAGATACGCAGTATTTT. This chain uses TRBV5-4 with TRBJ2-3, with a weak D call TRBD1 (5 bases). Trimming removed 1 base at V and 0 bases at J, with 9 bases between. Germline V gene data show CDR1 as SGHNT and CDR2 as YYREEE (reference sequence). The CDR3 loop spans 15 amino acids.

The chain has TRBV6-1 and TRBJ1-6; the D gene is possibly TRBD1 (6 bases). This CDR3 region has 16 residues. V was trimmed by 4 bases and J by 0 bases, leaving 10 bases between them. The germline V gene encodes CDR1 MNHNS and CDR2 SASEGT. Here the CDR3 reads CASSARTASYNSPLHF. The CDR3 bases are TGTGCCAGCAGTGCCCGGACAGCCTCCTATAATTCACCCCTCCACTTT.

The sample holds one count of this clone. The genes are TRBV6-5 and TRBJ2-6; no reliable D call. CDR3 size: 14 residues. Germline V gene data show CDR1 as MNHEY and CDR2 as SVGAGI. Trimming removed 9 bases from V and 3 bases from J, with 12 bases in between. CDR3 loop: CASLLVLGANVLTF. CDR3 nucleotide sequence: TGTGCCAGTCTCCTGGTGCTTGGGGCCAACGTCCTGACTTTC.

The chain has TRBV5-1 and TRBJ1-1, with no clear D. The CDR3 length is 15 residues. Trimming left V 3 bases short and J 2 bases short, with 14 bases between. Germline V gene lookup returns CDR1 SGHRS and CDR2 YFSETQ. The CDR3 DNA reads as TGCGCCAGCAGCTCCGGGTCAAATCTTAACACTGAAGCTTTCTTT. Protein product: CASSSGSNLNTEAFF.

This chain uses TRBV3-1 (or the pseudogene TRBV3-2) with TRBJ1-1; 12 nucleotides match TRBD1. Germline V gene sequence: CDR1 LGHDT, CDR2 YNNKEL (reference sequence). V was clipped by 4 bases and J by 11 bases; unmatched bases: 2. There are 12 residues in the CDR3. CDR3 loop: CASSRGQGAAFF. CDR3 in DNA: TGTGCCAGCAGCCGGGGACAGGGGGCGGCTTTCTTT.

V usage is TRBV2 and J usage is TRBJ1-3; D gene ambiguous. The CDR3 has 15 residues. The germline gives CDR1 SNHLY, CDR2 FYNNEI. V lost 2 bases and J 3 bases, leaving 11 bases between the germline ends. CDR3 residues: CASSEWVTRGNTIYF. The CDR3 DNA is TGTGCCAGCAGTGAATGGGTGACCCGTGGAAACACCATATATTTT.

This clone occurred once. The CDR3 loop is CASLNRGNGYEQYF. The DNA for the CDR3 is TGTGCCAGTCTAAACAGGGGGAATGGCTACGAGCAGTACTTC. The chain couples TRBV28 to TRBJ2-7; 8 bases agree with TRBD1. Germline CDR1 and CDR2: MDHEN and SYDVKM. J was trimmed by 3 bases and V by 9 bases; bases with no gene match: 10. The length of the CDR3 is 14 residues.

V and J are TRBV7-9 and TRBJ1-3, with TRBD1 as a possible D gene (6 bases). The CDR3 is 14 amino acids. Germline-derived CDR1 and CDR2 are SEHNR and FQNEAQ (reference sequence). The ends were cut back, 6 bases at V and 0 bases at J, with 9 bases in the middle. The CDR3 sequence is CASSRDISGNTIYF. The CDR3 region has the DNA TGTGCCAGCAGTCGGGACATCTCTGGAAACACCATATATTTT.

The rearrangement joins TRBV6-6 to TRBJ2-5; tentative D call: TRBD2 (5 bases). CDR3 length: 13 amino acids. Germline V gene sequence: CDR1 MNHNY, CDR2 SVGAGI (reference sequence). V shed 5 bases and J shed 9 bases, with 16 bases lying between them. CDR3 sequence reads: CASSIASGRPQYF. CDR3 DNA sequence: TGTGCCAGCAGTATAGCGTCCGGGCGGCCCCAGTACTTC.

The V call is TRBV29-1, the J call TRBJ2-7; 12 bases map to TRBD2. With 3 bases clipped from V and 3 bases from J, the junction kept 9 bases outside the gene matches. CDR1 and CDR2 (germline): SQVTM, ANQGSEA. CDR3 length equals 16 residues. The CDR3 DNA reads TGCAGCGTTGACTTCCCCCTGACTAGCGGGAGCTACGAGCAGTACTTC. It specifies CSVDFPLTSGSYEQYF.